The T cell receptor (beta chain) described here comes from a study of blood T cell repertoires in COVID-19. The CDR3 is 13 amino acids. Per germline, CDR1 MNHEY and CDR2 SMNVEV (reference sequence). V gave up 6 bases and J gave up 7 bases, with 10 bases separating them. Two negative PCRs, clearance, or symptom resolution were required of recovered Cohort 3 donors. Under the authors' procedure: Quantification of nucleated cells was approximated via reference gene primer amplification. Assay used: immunoSEQ multiplex PCR; TCRdb lists only in-frame clones, some missing. Clonal size and the V and J genes are those of that table, whereas D and trimming came from the DNA. Of about 150,000 clones in the sample, around four fifths were seen once.

The chain employs TRBV27 and TRBJ1-6, with a tentative D call TRBD1 (5 bases). The sequence was obtained from a woman aged 45-59 years who had recovered from COVID-19. Sequencing was done on a sample of PBMCs or T cells enriched from blood (not recorded which). In nucleotides, the CDR3 is TGTGCCAGCAGGTACAGGATAAATTCACCCCTCCACTTT. This translates into CASRYRINSPLHF.